Listed below are T cell receptor beta chains from one sample, sequenced in a study of CD8+CD57+ T cells in acquired aplastic anemia. TCRdb analysed the reads with MiXCR anew, one entry per CDR3 protein. The data show approximately 160,000 distinct CDR3 sequences, roughly half seen once. The sample consisted of sorted CD4+, CD8+, or CD8+CD57+ T cells (not recorded which) from PBMCs. The receptors were sampled from a human donor with aplastic anemia. Both conserved end residues are part of each CDR3. A D gene is named only where the DNA matches it firmly. Clone size appears in some rows only: once, few, many, or a class for an expanded clone.

many	TRBJ1-1	15	TRBV2	TRBD1	CASSEGTAVNTEAFF	TGTGCCAGCAGTGAGGGGACAGCCGTGAACACTGAAGCTTTCTTT
NA	TRBJ1-5	15	TRBV19	TRBD1	CASSIDPGTGQPQHF	TGTGCCAGTAGTATAGATCCCGGGACAGGTCAGCCCCAGCATTTT
many	TRBJ2-1	13	TRBV9	NA	CASSVAEYNEQFF	TGTGCCAGCAGCGTCGCAGAATACAATGAGCAGTTCTTC
NA	TRBJ1-1	14	TRBV25-1	NA	CASSVEGPDTEAFF	TGTGCCAGCAGTGTTGAGGGGCCGGACACTGAAGCTTTCTTT
NA	TRBJ2-1	13	TRBV27	NA	CASKGGAYNEQFF	TGTGCCAGCAAGGGGGGGGCTTACAATGAGCAGTTCTTC
NA	TRBJ2-7	14	TRBV6-5	NA	CASSYGPLRYEQYF	TGTGCCAGCAGTTACGGGCCACTCCGCTACGAGCAGTACTTC
NA	TRBJ1-1	17	TRBV10-2	TRBD1	CASSGSGTGPMNTEAFF	TGCGCCAGCAGTGGATCCGGGACAGGGCCCATGAACACTGAAGCTTTCTTT
NA	TRBJ2-1	15	TRBV5-4	TRBD2	CASSLRLAGADEQFF	TGTGCCAGCAGCTTACGACTAGCGGGAGCGGATGAGCAGTTCTTC
NA	TRBJ2-1	15	TRBV7-3	NA	CASSLVSVSYNEQFF	TGTGCCAGCAGCTTAGTTTCCGTGTCCTACAATGAGCAGTTCTTC
many	TRBJ2-1	19	TRBV19	TRBD2	CASSIDGIRTSRGHNEQFF	TGTGCCAGTAGTATAGATGGCATACGGACTAGCCGGGGCCACAATGAGCAGTTCTTC
NA	TRBJ2-3	14	TRBV7-1	TRBD2	CASSSSGRTMGQYF	TGTGCCAGCAGCTCTAGCGGGAGGACCATGGGGCAGTATTTT
few	TRBJ2-1	17	TRBV5-1	TRBD1	CASSVNTGAGAYNEQFF	TGCGCCAGCAGCGTGAATACAGGGGCCGGAGCCTACAATGAGCAGTTCTTC
many	TRBJ1-2	13	TRBV5-4	NA	CASSFVGNYGYTF	TGTGCCAGCAGCTTCGTAGGGAACTATGGCTACACCTTC
many	TRBJ1-1	17	TRBV5-1	NA	CASSWELQGTGNTEAFF	TGCGCCAGCAGCTGGGAATTGCAGGGTACTGGGAACACTGAAGCTTTCTTT
few	TRBJ1-6	12	TRBV9	NA	CASSGEGSPLHF	TGTGCCAGCAGCGGAGAAGGTTCACCCCTCCACTTT
NA	TRBJ1-2	10	TRBV7-2	NA	CASSFWGYTF	TGTGCCAGCAGCTTCTGGGGCTACACCTTC
many	TRBJ1-4	12	TRBV6-2/TRBV6-3	NA	CASNNGGLKLFF	TGTGCCAGCAACAACGGGGGGCTGAAACTGTTTTTT
NA	TRBJ1-6	13	TRBV10-3	NA	CATLQGWDSPLHF	TGTGCCACTCTACAGGGATGGGATTCACCCCTCCACTTT
few	TRBJ2-7	15	TRBV18	NA	CASSPPAGLSYEQYF	TGTGCCAGCTCACCACCGGCAGGGCTTTCCTACGAGCAGTACTTC
NA	TRBJ1-1	11	TRBV10-3	NA	CAISPGFGAFF	TGTGCCATCAGTCCTGGGTTCGGAGCTTTCTTT
NA	TRBJ1-2	13	TRBV7-6	TRBD1	CASSLMTGYGYTF	TGTGCCAGCAGCTTAATGACAGGGTATGGCTACACCTTC
many	TRBJ2-7	11	TRBV6-1	NA	CASRTSYEQYF	TGTGCCAGCAGAACTTCCTACGAGCAGTACTTC
many	TRBJ2-1	16	TRBV5-4	TRBD2	CASSLAAGGVSHEQFF	TGTGCCAGCAGCTTGGCCGCGGGAGGGGTCTCGCATGAGCAGTTCTTC
NA	TRBJ1-2	10	TRBV29-1	NA	CSVEVWGYTF	TGCAGCGTTGAGGTCTGGGGCTACACCTTC
NA	TRBJ2-2	17	TRBV24-1	NA	CATSAPSGVGNTGELFF	TGTGCCACCAGTGCTCCCTCCGGGGTGGGGAACACCGGGGAGCTGTTTTTT
NA	TRBJ2-5	18	TRBV12-3/TRBV12-4	TRBD2	CASSTRTSGTWYQETQYF	TGTGCCAGCAGTACCCGGACTAGCGGTACTTGGTACCAAGAGACCCAGTACTTC
NA	TRBJ2-3	16	TRBV4-2	TRBD2	CASSAYSGGATDTQYF	TGTGCCAGCAGCGCCTATAGCGGGGGGGCCACAGATACGCAGTATTTT
NA	TRBJ1-6	17	TRBV20-1	NA	CSARPREKSSYNSPLHF	TGCAGTGCTAGGCCCAGGGAGAAGAGCTCCTATAATTCACCCCTCCACTTT
NA	TRBJ2-1	15	TRBV2	NA	CASSPGSGHDGEQFF	TGTGCCAGCAGCCCCGGGTCTGGACATGACGGTGAGCAGTTCTTC
many	TRBJ1-2	14	TRBV11-1	TRBD1	CASSESGQGLGYTF	TGTGCCAGCAGCGAAAGCGGACAGGGGCTTGGCTACACCTTC
many	TRBJ1-5	14	TRBV6-1	TRBD1	CASSRNRGDQPQHF	TGTGCCAGCAGTCGTAACAGGGGGGACCAGCCCCAGCATTTT
many	TRBJ2-5	14	TRBV19	NA	CASRGGAPQETQYF	TGTGCCAGTAGGGGGGGGGCCCCCCAAGAGACCCAGTACTTC
few	TRBJ1-2	13	TRBV12-3/TRBV12-4	NA	CASHIWGQGGYTF	TGTGCCTCACACATTTGGGGACAAGGAGGCTACACCTTC
many	TRBJ2-1	15	TRBV19	TRBD2	CASRRERGVYNEQFF	TGTGCCAGTAGGCGAGAGCGGGGGGTGTACAATGAGCAGTTCTTC
many	TRBJ2-6	17	TRBV6-1	TRBD1	CASSKTGDSSGANVLTF	TGTGCCAGCAGTAAGACAGGGGATTCGTCTGGGGCCAACGTCCTGACTTTC
many	TRBJ1-2	16	TRBV4-2	NA	CASSQRDGQANYGYTF	TGTGCCAGCAGCCAACGTGACGGGCAAGCTAACTATGGCTACACCTTC
few	TRBJ1-2	13	TRBV7-2	NA	CASSLAQEYGYTF	TGTGCCAGCAGCTTAGCGCAAGAATATGGCTACACCTTC
few	TRBJ2-5	13	TRBV2	NA	CASTGGTAETQYF	TGTGCCAGCACCGGCGGGACAGCCGAGACCCAGTACTTC
once	TRBJ1-2	16	TRBV15	TRBD1	CATSRETGGLNYGYTF	TGTGCCACCAGCAGAGAGACAGGGGGCCTTAACTATGGCTACACCTTC